These 18 T cell receptor beta chains were all obtained from the same sample, sequenced in a study of CD8 T cells in ankylosing spondylitis. MiXCR was run by TCRdb on the 5' RACE reads, yielding one entry per CDR3 protein. Among around 130,000 distinct CDR3 sequences listed, more than 6.5% were seen once. Specimen: blood, either unsorted or a sorted T cell fraction (not recorded which). All receptors come from a male donor with ankylosing spondylitis or in good health (not recorded which).

This clonotype has a count of ten or more. The CDR3: CASSSTGTSGGYNEQFF. The CDR3 coding sequence is TGCGCCAGCAGCTCGACCGGGACTAGCGGGGGCTACAATGAGCAGTTCTTC. V gene TRBV5-1 combines with J gene TRBJ2-1, with 14 bases identical to TRBD2. The CDR3 covers 17 residues. CDR1 and CDR2 (germline): SGHRS, YFSETQ. The V gene end was trimmed by 3 bases and the J gene end by 3 bases; junction bases not matched to a gene: 5.

Ten or more counts support this clonotype. The chain is built from TRBV18 and TRBJ2-5; D is undetermined. CDR3 size: 12 residues. Trimming shortened V by 0 bases and J by 1 base, and 0 bases separated the two germline ends. Germline V gene data show CDR1 as KGHSH and CDR2 as LQKENI. The CDR3 region has the DNA TGTGCCAGCTCACCACCCCAAGAGACCCAGTACTTC. Translated, it gives CASSPPQETQYF.

There are many counts of this clonotype. The chain links TRBV28 to TRBJ1-2; possibly TRBD1 for D (5 bases). The CDR3 has 12 residues. Trimming took 4 bases from V and 4 from J, leaving 7 bases between them. Germline values: CDR1 MDHEN, CDR2 SYDVKM. The CDR3 coding sequence is TGTGCCAGCAGTTCCGGGGGCTATGGCTACACCTTC. Translating gives CASSSGGYGYTF.

This clonotype was detected ten times or more. The genes are TRBV12-3 or TRBV12-4 and TRBJ2-7; the D gene is possibly TRBD2 (5 bases). The CDR3 contains 12 residues. V was trimmed by 6 bases and J by 3 bases, leaving 9 bases between them. The CDR3 region has the DNA TGTGCCAGCAGAGAAGGAGGCTACGAGCAGTACTTC. Protein sequence: CASREGGYEQYF.

This clonotype appeared many times. This chain joins TRBV20-1 and TRBJ1-1; 9 nucleotides match TRBD1. Trimming removed 5 bases from V and 2 bases from J; junction bases left unmatched: 9. The CDR3 is made up of 15 amino acids. CDR1 and CDR2 from the germline V gene are DFQATT and SNEGSKA (reference sequence). The CDR3 DNA sequence: TGCAGTGCTTACCGGGACAGGGTTGGTAACACTGAAGCTTTCTTT. It specifies CSAYRDRVGNTEAFF.

This clonotype appeared many times. The CDR3 sequence: CASSWTGGSYEQYF. CDR3 DNA: TGTGCCAGCAGCTGGACAGGGGGCTCCTACGAGCAGTACTTC. V usage is TRBV7-9 and J usage is TRBJ2-7; 10 nucleotides align to TRBD1. Germline trimming cut 4 bases from V and 0 bases from J; bases unmatched to any gene: 0. CDR3 size: 14 residues. In germline, CDR1 is SEHNR, CDR2 FQNEAQ (reference sequence). Looking up the rest from reference TRBV7-9 and TRBJ2-7 gives the full variable domain: DTGVSQNPRHKITKRGQNVTFRCDPISEHNRLYWYRQTLGQGPEFLTYFQNEAQLEKSRLLSDRFSAERPKGSFSTLEIQRTEQGDSAMYLCASSWTGGSYEQYFGPGTRLTVT.

The sample holds many counts of this clonotype. CDR3 amino acids: CASSQEPPGGYGAFF. The DNA of the CDR3 is TGTGCCAGCAGCCAAGAACCCCCAGGGGGGTACGGCGCTTTCTTT. The V and J genes are TRBV3-1 and TRBJ1-1; 7 bases map to TRBD1. Germline trimming cut 0 bases from V and 11 bases from J; bases unmatched to any gene: 12. The germline CDR1 and CDR2 sequences are LGHDT and YNNKEL (reference sequence). The CDR3 spans 15 residues.

This clonotype was seen repeatedly, ten times or more. The V call is TRBV12-3 or TRBV12-4, the J call TRBJ1-2; D gene ambiguous. Trimming shortened V by 8 bases and J by 2 bases, and 15 bases separated the two germline ends. The CDR3 extends over 14 amino acids. CDR3 protein: CASRYEGLNYGYTF. CDR3 DNA sequence: TGTGCCAGCCGATACGAGGGTTTAAACTATGGCTACACCTTC.

This clonotype appeared many times. This chain joins TRBV18 and TRBJ2-1, with D perhaps matching TRBD1 (5 bases). Per germline, CDR1 KGHSH and CDR2 LQKENI. Trimming stripped 2 bases from V and 9 bases from J, with 8 bases between. This CDR3 spans 12 amino acids. This CDR3 reads CASSPIQVEQFF. The CDR3 nucleotides are TGTGCCAGCTCACCAATACAGGTTGAGCAGTTCTTC.

This clonotype was seen a handful of times. The V call is TRBV7-8, the J call TRBJ1-5; D unresolved. Germline V gives CDR1 SGHVS, CDR2 FQNEAQ. V shed 4 bases and J shed 10 bases, with 14 bases lying between them. The CDR3 has 13 residues. In DNA form, the CDR3 reads TGTGCCAGCAGCTACATAACTGAGTTTCCCCAGCATTTT. Translated: CASSYITEFPQHF. The variable domain in full, completed from reference TRBV7-8 and TRBJ1-5, reads GAGVSQSPRYKVAKRGQDVALRCDPISGHVSLFWYQQALGQGPEFLTYFQNEAQLDKSGLPSDRFFAERPEGSVSTLKIQRTQQEDSAVYLCASSYITEFPQHFGDGTRLSIL.

This clonotype was seen more than once but under ten times. V usage is TRBV3-1 and J usage is TRBJ2-1, with D possibly matching TRBD1 (5 bases). Germline V gene lookup returns CDR1 LGHDT and CDR2 YNNKEL (reference sequence). The CDR3 runs to 13 residues. Trimming shortened V by 1 base and J by 8 bases, and 9 bases separated the two germline ends. CDR3 residues: CASSQVQVHEQFF. In nucleotides, the CDR3 is TGTGCCAGCAGCCAAGTACAGGTCCATGAGCAGTTCTTC.

The table lists this clonotype with many counts. This rearrangement joins TRBV6-1 to TRBJ1-1, with D possibly being TRBD1 (6 bases). The germline V and J ends were trimmed by 0 bases and 3 bases, with 14 bases remaining between them. Per the germline V gene, CDR1 is MNHNS and CDR2 is SASEGT. CDR3 size: 16 residues. The CDR3 DNA follows: TGTGCCAGCAGTGAAGCGGGGTTCCAGGGGTACACTGAAGCTTTCTTT. Amino acid sequence: CASSEAGFQGYTEAFF.

The sample holds many counts of this clonotype. CDR3 sequence: CASSPRGQRNTEAFF. The CDR3 nucleotides read TGTGCCAGCAGCCCGCGGGGACAGCGGAACACTGAAGCTTTCTTT. The V and J genes are TRBV7-9 and TRBJ1-1, with TRBD1 identical over 7 bases. Trimming cost V 5 bases and J 1 base; bases outside gene matches: 7. Per the germline V gene, CDR1 is SEHNR and CDR2 is FQNEAQ (reference sequence). There are 15 residues in the CDR3.

Ten or more counts support this clonotype. This rearrangement joins TRBV7-9 to TRBJ2-7, with D possibly being TRBD2 (5 bases). The CDR3 is 16 amino acids. CDR1 is SEHNR and CDR2 is FQNEAQ in the germline V gene (reference sequence). V shed 6 bases and J shed 3 bases, with 21 bases lying between them. CDR3 nucleotides: TGTGCCAGCAGTTTTCCGGGAATCCCCCAAAACTACGAGCAGTACTTC. This codes for CASSFPGIPQNYEQYF.

This clonotype was recorded once. A read error is possible here, since a much larger clone lies one base away. The chain uses TRBV20-1 and TRBJ2-5, with D unclear. The CDR3 consists of 11 residues. CDR1 and CDR2 from the germline V gene are DFQATT and SNEGSKA (reference sequence). CDR3 DNA sequence: TGCAGTGCTAGCAGACAAGAGAGCCAGTACTTC. Residues: CSASRQESQYF.

At least ten counts were recorded for this clonotype. The CDR3 DNA sequence: TGTGCCATCAGTGAGAGCCCTTTTTACGTCGGACAGGACCAAGAGACCCAGTACTTC. Amino acid sequence: CAISESPFYVGQDQETQYF. V gene TRBV10-3 combines with J gene TRBJ2-5; TRBD1 matches at 7 bases. The CDR3 is 19 residues long. Losses at the gene ends were 2 bases for V and 0 bases for J; bases not matched to a gene: 15. Looked up from germline, CDR1 is ENHRY and CDR2 is SYGVKD.

This clonotype was seen more than once but under ten times. This chain links TRBV7-9 with TRBJ2-1, with D perhaps being TRBD1 or TRBD2 (7 bases each). The germline V gene has CDR1 SEHNR and CDR2 FQNEAQ (reference sequence). Trimming pared 4 bases from V and 8 bases from J, leaving 18 bases between. The CDR3 length is 15 residues. The CDR3 DNA is TGTGCCAGCAGCTCCCAGGGGGGAGGGCCGTATGAGCAGTTCTTC. This encodes CASSSQGGGPYEQFF.

There are many counts of this clonotype. The chain uses TRBV11-2 and TRBJ2-2; perhaps TRBD2 as D (6 bases). Germline V gene data show CDR1 as SGHAT and CDR2 as FQNNGV. The CDR3 contains 18 residues. The V gene lost 2 bases and the J gene lost 0 bases, with 16 bases spanning the gap. This chain's CDR3 is CASSLRPSDYSNTGELFF. The CDR3 DNA reads TGTGCCAGCAGCTTACGGCCCTCGGACTATTCGAACACCGGGGAGCTGTTTTTT.